One sample yielded the 20 T cell receptor beta chains listed below, sequenced in a study of monozygotic twins with inflammatory bowel disease. Reanalyzing the 5' RACE reads, TCRdb keeps one entry per CDR3 protein, without DNA. The sample includes about 380,000 distinct CDR3 sequences. Specimen: blood. All receptors come from a human donor with ulcerative colitis or Crohn's disease, or a healthy co-twin of an affected twin (not recorded which).

The gene calls are TRBV6-2 or TRBV6-3 and TRBJ2-1; TCRdb designates TRBD2, a call that cannot be tested without DNA. Germline V gene data show CDR1 as MNHEY and CDR2 as SVGEGT. The CDR3 has 16 amino acids. CDR3 sequence reads: CASSRGRNVPYNEQFF.

This chain uses TRBV6-2 or TRBV6-3 with TRBJ2-1; TCRdb selects TRBD1, and the lack of DNA leaves this call unchecked. The CDR3 loop spans 13 amino acids. CDR1 is MNHEY and CDR2 is SVGEGT in the germline V gene. The CDR3 loop is CASRDRRDNEQFF.

This chain connects TRBV5-1 to TRBJ2-3; TCRdb's assignment of TRBD2 cannot be checked, as there is no DNA. The V gene's germline CDR1 is SGHRS and CDR2 YFSETQ. The CDR3 contains 16 residues. The CDR3 spells CASSSQAEISTDTQYF.

The chain is built from TRBV5-5 and TRBJ2-3; with no DNA, the TCRdb D assignment of TRBD1 cannot be verified. From germline, CDR1 is SGHKS and CDR2 YYEKEE (reference sequence). The length of the CDR3 is 16 residues. Here the CDR3 reads CASSFLKGQAPDTQYF.

The chain uses TRBV14 and TRBJ2-7; TCRdb's assignment of TRBD2 cannot be checked, as there is no DNA. CDR1 is SGHDN, CDR2 FVKESK, per germline. The CDR3 has 17 residues. CDR3 in amino acids: CASSQTTWGGLVDEQYF.

V usage is TRBV12-3 or TRBV12-4 and J usage is TRBJ1-2; without DNA, the TCRdb call of TRBD1 cannot be checked. The CDR3 spans 14 residues. The CDR3 sequence: CASSPTGIGYGYTF.

V and J are TRBV20-1 and TRBJ2-7. There are 11 residues in the CDR3. Germline loops: CDR1 DFQATT, CDR2 SNEGSKA (reference sequence). The CDR3 sequence: CSAPTHYEQYF.

The chain joins TRBV12-3 or TRBV12-4 to TRBJ2-1; with no DNA, the TCRdb D assignment of TRBD2 cannot be verified. The CDR3 loop spans 20 amino acids. CDR3 residues: CASSLAPGLAGGYPYNEQFF.

The rearrangement uses TRBV6-2 or TRBV6-3 and TRBJ1-3; TCRdb gives TRBD1 as the D gene, but with no DNA this cannot be confirmed. CDR3 size: 14 residues. Germline V lookup: CDR1 MNHEY, CDR2 SVGEGT. CDR3 sequence reads: CASSPTASGNTIYF.

This rearrangement joins TRBV28 to TRBJ2-5. In germline, CDR1 is MDHEN, CDR2 SYDVKM. CDR3 length: 14 residues. CDR3: CASSSPLGHETQYF.

This chain uses TRBV24-1 with TRBJ2-2. The CDR3 consists of 17 residues. Germline assignment: CDR1 KGHDR and CDR2 SFDVKD. This CDR3 reads CATSDLRGSANTGELFF.

The V gene is TRBV6-5, the J gene TRBJ1-2; TCRdb's D gene call, TRBD1, goes unchecked for lack of DNA. The CDR3 covers 16 residues. Germline V gene data show CDR1 as MNHEY and CDR2 as SVGAGI. The CDR3: CASSYYGRGANYGYTF.

The CDR3 sequence: CSAPQVANSYEQYF. The V gene is TRBV20-1, the J gene TRBJ2-7. The CDR3 length is 14 residues. The V gene's germline CDR1 is DFQATT and CDR2 SNEGSKA (reference sequence).

This chain connects TRBV29-1 to TRBJ2-3; TCRdb proposes TRBD1, but this gene call is untestable without DNA. The germline V gene encodes CDR1 SQVTM and CDR2 ANQGSEA. The CDR3 has 14 amino acids. The chain's CDR3 is CSVDRGGLGDTQYF.

V is TRBV4-1 and J is TRBJ1-2; TCRdb reports TRBD1, a call that lacks DNA to check it against. The length of the CDR3 is 16 residues. CDR1 MGHRA and CDR2 YSYEKL come from the germline V gene. Here the CDR3 reads CASSQDSAGVNYGYTF.

The rearrangement joins TRBV15 to TRBJ1-1. CDR1 is LNHNV, CDR2 YYDKDF, per germline (reference sequence). The CDR3 sequence is 11 residues long. The CDR3 here is CATKWNTEAFF.

The chain recombines TRBV6-5 with TRBJ1-6. CDR1 is MNHEY and CDR2 is SVGAGI in the germline V gene. The CDR3 length is 15 residues. The CDR3 here is CASSYSLLGNSPLHF.

V gene TRBV7-2 combines with J gene TRBJ1-2. The CDR3 length is 13 residues. Germline loops: CDR1 SGHTA, CDR2 FQGNSA. CDR3 sequence reads: CASSAGVGFGYTF.

The rearrangement joins TRBV6-1 to TRBJ2-1; TCRdb reports TRBD2, a call that lacks DNA to check it against. Germline V lookup: CDR1 MNHNS, CDR2 SASEGT. The CDR3 runs 17 residues. The CDR3 here is CASSTSSSGLSYNEQFF.

This rearrangement joins TRBV9 to TRBJ1-1; TCRdb names TRBD1, which stays unverified in the absence of DNA. The CDR3 loop spans 15 amino acids. From germline, CDR1 is SGDLS and CDR2 YYNGEE. The CDR3 loop reads CASSVGGAVGTEAFF.